These T cell receptor beta chains were read from a single sample in a study of cytomegalovirus exposure and HLA in healthy donors. Clones were read by immunoSEQ multiplex PCR, and TCRdb kept only the in-frame ones, dropping some. The data contain roughly 100,000 clones, around 70% of them seen just once; the ten biggest clones take up roughly 1.2%. Sequencing used PBMCs. The receptor set was obtained from a man aged 40-49 years in good health and CMV-seronegative. The CDR3 runs from the conserved cysteine through the conserved F or W. Each record gives: J gene, clone size, D gene, V gene, CDR3 length, CDR3 protein, CDR3 DNA. A D gene is named only where the DNA matches it firmly. Size is omitted from some rows. Given values are once, few, many or a class for expanded clones.

>TRBJ2-7|.|TRBD1|TRBV11-3|16
CASSQPTGTANYEQYF
TGTGCCAGCAGCCAACCGACCGGGACAGCTAACTACGAGCAGTACTTC
>TRBJ1-2|.|.|TRBV15|14
CATSRDTGLKGYTF
TGTGCCACCAGCAGAGATACAGGGCTAAAGGGCTACACCTTC
>TRBJ1-6|.|TRBD1|TRBV28|15
CASSTEGQGASPLHF
TGTGCCAGCAGCACGGAGGGACAGGGGGCGTCGCCCCTCCACTTT
>TRBJ2-7|once|TRBD2|TRBV6-5|15
CASSYMAGGPYEQYF
TGTGCCAGCAGTTACATGGCGGGAGGGCCATACGAGCAGTACTTC
>TRBJ2-1|.|TRBD2|TRBV14|18
CASSPRQRGGSVNNEQFF
TGTGCCAGCAGCCCACGCCAACGAGGCGGGAGTGTTAACAATGAGCAGTTCTTC
>TRBJ1-1|.|.|TRBV6-1|13
CASSETANFEAFF
TGTGCCAGCAGTGAAACCGCAAACTTCGAAGCTTTCTTT
>TRBJ2-7|.|TRBD1|TRBV28|15
CASNSRDRVTYEQYF
TGTGCCAGCAATTCCCGGGACAGGGTTACTTACGAGCAGTACTTC
>TRBJ2-3|.|.|TRBV7-3|15
CASSSGFTSTDTQYF
TGTGCCAGCAGCTCTGGTTTTACTAGCACAGATACGCAGTATTTT
>TRBJ1-4|few|TRBD1|TRBV15|14
CATSRGQGNEKLFF
TGTGCCACCAGCAGAGGACAGGGTAATGAAAAACTGTTTTTT
>TRBJ1-1|.|TRBD1|TRBV7-7|13
CASSLDRGTEAFF
TGTGCTAGCAGCTTGGACAGGGGCACTGAAGCTTTCTTT
>TRBJ1-6|.|.|TRBV9|15
CASSADRPYNSPLHF
TGTGCCAGCAGCGCAGACAGGCCCTATAATTCACCCCTCCACTTT
>TRBJ2-2|few|TRBD2|TRBV7-9|16
CASRKGLPTNTGELFF
TGTGCCAGCAGAAAGGGACTACCTACGAACACCGGGGAGCTGTTTTTT
>TRBJ2-7|few|TRBD2|TRBV5-6|16
CASSSYGTSGTYEQYF
TGTGCCAGCAGCTCATACGGGACTAGCGGAACCTACGAGCAGTACTTC
>TRBJ1-1|.|.|TRBV11-2|15
CASSLDNRAGTEAFF
TGTGCCAGCAGCTTAGATAACCGGGCAGGGACTGAAGCTTTCTTT
>TRBJ2-1|.|TRBD2|TRBV28|14
CASSAGTSYNEQFF
TGTGCCAGCAGTGCCGGGACTAGCTACAATGAGCAGTTCTTC
>TRBJ2-7|.|.|TRBV7-9|15
CASSPLLRDNYEQYF
TGTGCCAGCAGTCCCCTTCTACGGGACAACTACGAGCAGTACTTC
>TRBJ1-1|.|.|TRBV13|14
CASSLGIRGTEAFF
TGTGCCAGCAGCTTAGGAATACGGGGAACTGAAGCTTTCTTT
>TRBJ2-5|.|TRBD1|TRBV6-1|17
CASSESPYRGNQETQYF
TGTGCCAGCAGTGAAAGCCCCTACAGGGGAAACCAAGAGACCCAGTACTTC
>TRBJ2-2|.|TRBD2|TRBV5-1|17
CASSFTSGGAHTGELFF
TGCGCCAGCAGCTTTACCAGCGGGGGGGCACATACCGGGGAGCTGTTTTTT
>TRBJ2-5|once|TRBD1|TRBV5-1|15
CASSSAGTGVWTQYF
TGCGCCAGCAGCTCCGCCGGGACAGGGGTCTGGACCCAGTACTTC
>TRBJ1-5|.|TRBD1|TRBV5-6|15
CASSTGTVSNQPQHF
TGTGCCAGCAGCACCGGGACAGTTAGCAATCAGCCCCAGCATTTT
>TRBJ2-7|once|TRBD1|TRBV7-9|15
CASSLVLGQGYEQYF
TGTGCCAGCAGCTTAGTCTTGGGACAGGGTTACGAGCAGTACTTC
>TRBJ1-2|.|.|TRBV25-1|13
CASSVTGTYGYTF
TGTGCCAGCAGTGTTACAGGGACCTATGGCTACACCTTC
>TRBJ1-1|.|TRBD1|TRBV27|14
CASSMDRDEAEAFF
TGTGCCAGCAGCATGGACAGGGATGAGGCTGAAGCTTTCTTT
>TRBJ1-2|.|.|TRBV27|14
CASSPGTPTYGYTF
TGTGCCAGCAGTCCCGGGACACCCACCTATGGCTACACCTTC
>TRBJ1-5|.|.|TRBV28|16
CASSLLNADSNQPQHF
TGTGCCAGCAGTTTACTAAACGCTGATAGCAATCAGCCCCAGCATTTT
>TRBJ1-1|.|.|TRBV4-2|12
CASSHERTEAFF
TGTGCCAGCAGCCACGAGAGGACTGAAGCTTTCTTT
>TRBJ2-2|.|TRBD1|TRBV6-5|15
CASSYGTVDTGKLFF
TGTGCCAGCAGTTACGGGACAGTGGACACCGGGAAGCTGTTTTTT
>TRBJ2-5|.|.|TRBV27|9
CAREETQYF
TGTGCAAGAGAAGAGACCCAGTACTTC
>TRBJ2-7|few|.|TRBV6-5|13
CASSYFRGIEQYF
TGTGCCAGCAGTTACTTTCGGGGAATCGAGCAGTACTTC
>TRBJ2-3|.|TRBD2|TRBV10-1|13
CATRTSGTDTQYF
TGCGCCACACGGACTAGCGGGACAGATACGCAGTATTTT
>TRBJ1-4|few|TRBD1|TRBV4-1|15
CASSDRGRANEKLFF
TGCGCCAGCAGCGACAGGGGTAGGGCTAATGAAAAACTGTTTTTT
>TRBJ2-7|.|TRBD1|TRBV7-6|15
CASSLAGQGAYEQYF
TGTGCCAGCAGCTTAGCGGGACAGGGGGCCTACGAGCAGTACTTC
>TRBJ2-5|.|TRBD1|TRBV7-2|16
CASSPYLTGGRETQYF
TGTGCCAGCAGCCCGTACCTGACAGGGGGAAGGGAGACCCAGTACTTC
>TRBJ1-5|few|TRBD1|TRBV4-2|18
CASSQGVRGPGSNQPQHF
TGTGCCAGCAGCCAGGGAGTTAGGGGGCCGGGGAGCAATCAGCCCCAGCATTTT
>TRBJ1-2|.|.|TRBV18|14
CASSPEQGNYGYTF
TGTGCCAGCTCACCCGAACAGGGTAACTATGGCTACACCTTC
>TRBJ2-2|.|.|TRBV10-1|15
CVSSESSQGTGELFF
TGCGTCAGCAGTGAGTCGAGCCAGGGAACCGGGGAGCTGTTTTTT
>TRBJ2-7|few|.|TRBV11-2|12
CASRPDGYEQYF
TGTGCCAGCAGACCCGACGGGTACGAGCAGTACTTC
>TRBJ2-7|once|TRBD1|TRBV27|13
CASSWTGAYEQYF
TGTGCCAGCAGTTGGACAGGAGCCTACGAGCAGTACTTC
>TRBJ2-1|.|TRBD1|TRBV25-1|16
CASSRQGAESYNEQFF
TGTGCCAGCAGTAGACAGGGGGCAGAATCCTACAATGAGCAGTTCTTC
>TRBJ2-5|.|TRBD1|TRBV19|15
CASSIRQGFGETQYF
TGTGCCAGTAGTATAAGACAGGGCTTTGGAGAGACCCAGTACTTC
>TRBJ2-2|.|TRBD1|TRBV7-9|16
CASRPINQGATGELFF
TGTGCCAGCAGACCAATCAACCAGGGGGCTACCGGGGAGCTGTTTTTT
>TRBJ2-2|.|TRBD2|TRBV7-2|15
CASSTGLAGTGELFF
TGTGCCAGCAGCACAGGACTAGCGGGGACCGGGGAGCTGTTTTTT
>TRBJ1-3|.|.|TRBV28|14
CASSFPGFGNTIYF
TGTGCCAGCAGTTTCCCAGGGTTTGGAAACACCATATATTTT
>TRBJ2-7|.|TRBD1|TRBV5-6|15
CASSLAGTGSNEQYF
TGTGCCAGCAGCTTGGCAGGGACAGGGTCCAACGAGCAGTACTTC
>TRBJ1-1|.|.|TRBV5-1|14
CASSLRGGNTEAFF
TGCGCCAGCAGCTTGCGGGGGGGGAACACTGAAGCTTTCTTT
>TRBJ2-1|.|.|TRBV27|11
CASRWGDEQFF
TGTGCCAGCAGGTGGGGAGATGAGCAGTTCTTC
>TRBJ1-1|.|TRBD1|TRBV7-9|15
CASSARTGGNTEAFF
TGTGCCAGCAGCGCGAGGACAGGAGGGAACACTGAAGCTTTCTTT
>TRBJ2-5|.|TRBD1|TRBV29-1|13
CSVVKGARETQYF
TGCAGCGTTGTGAAGGGGGCGCGGGAGACCCAGTACTTC
>TRBJ2-7|.|.|TRBV7-2|13
CASSNGQSYEQYF
TGTGCCAGCAGCAATGGACAGTCCTACGAGCAGTACTTC
>TRBJ1-2|few|.|TRBV10-3|13
CAISQGTTGGYTF
TGTGCCATCTCGCAGGGGACCACGGGCGGCTACACCTTC
>TRBJ1-4|.|TRBD1|TRBV5-1|17
CASSLQGQGATNEKLFF
TGCGCCAGCAGCTTACAGGGACAGGGTGCAACTAATGAAAAACTGTTTTTT
>TRBJ2-3|.|TRBD2|TRBV27|17
CASTLSGLARGTDTQYF
TGTGCCAGCACCCTCTCGGGACTAGCACGGGGCACAGATACGCAGTATTTT
>TRBJ2-3|once|TRBD2|TRBV6-1|16
CASSESGTSGSDTQYF
TGTGCCAGCAGTGAATCCGGGACTAGCGGGAGTGATACGCAGTATTTT
>TRBJ2-5|few|.|TRBV5-1|13
CASSETRLETQYF
TGCGCCAGCAGCGAGACTAGACTTGAGACCCAGTACTTC
>TRBJ2-2|.|.|TRBV5-1|12
CASSYPREELFF
TGCGCCAGCAGCTACCCCCGGGAGGAGCTGTTTTTT